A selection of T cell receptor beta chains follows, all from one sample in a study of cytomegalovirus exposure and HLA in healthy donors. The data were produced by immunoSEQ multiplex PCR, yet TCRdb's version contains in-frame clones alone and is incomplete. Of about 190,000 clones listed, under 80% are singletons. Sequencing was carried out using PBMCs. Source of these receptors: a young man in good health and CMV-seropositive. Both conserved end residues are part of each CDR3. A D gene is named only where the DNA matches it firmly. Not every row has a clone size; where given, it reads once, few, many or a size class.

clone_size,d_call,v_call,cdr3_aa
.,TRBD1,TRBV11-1,CASSLEGGIDQPQHF
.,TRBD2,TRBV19,CASSLGLAGISNTGELFF
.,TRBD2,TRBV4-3,CASSQVGAGGSSYNEQFF
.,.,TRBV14,CASSQEGAANEKLFF
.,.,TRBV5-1,CASSSGQLNEKLFF
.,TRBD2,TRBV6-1,CASSDPRGGKPEQYF
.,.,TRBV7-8,CASSWTSGARGYGYTF
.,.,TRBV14,CASSQDEAWDTQYF
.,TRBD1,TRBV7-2,CASSRTGSSYEQYF
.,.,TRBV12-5,CASGSRGNSYNEQFF
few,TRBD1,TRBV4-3,CASSHGDSPNVLTF